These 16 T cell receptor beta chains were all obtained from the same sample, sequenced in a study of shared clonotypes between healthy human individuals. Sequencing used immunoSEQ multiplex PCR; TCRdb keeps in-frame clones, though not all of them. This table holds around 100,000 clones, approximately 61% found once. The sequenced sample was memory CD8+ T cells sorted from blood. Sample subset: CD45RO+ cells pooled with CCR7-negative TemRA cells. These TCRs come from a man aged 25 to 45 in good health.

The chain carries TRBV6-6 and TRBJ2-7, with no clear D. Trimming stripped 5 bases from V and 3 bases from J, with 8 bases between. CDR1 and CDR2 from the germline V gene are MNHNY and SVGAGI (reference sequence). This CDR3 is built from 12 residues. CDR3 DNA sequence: TGTGCCAGCAGTGATATCGACTACGAGCAGTACTTC. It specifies CASSDIDYEQYF.

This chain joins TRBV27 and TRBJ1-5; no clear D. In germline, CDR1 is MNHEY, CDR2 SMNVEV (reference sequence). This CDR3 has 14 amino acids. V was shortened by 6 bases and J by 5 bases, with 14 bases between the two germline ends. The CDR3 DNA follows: TGTGCCAGCAGCAACACCCTTGGACATCAGCCCCAGCATTTT. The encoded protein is CASSNTLGHQPQHF.

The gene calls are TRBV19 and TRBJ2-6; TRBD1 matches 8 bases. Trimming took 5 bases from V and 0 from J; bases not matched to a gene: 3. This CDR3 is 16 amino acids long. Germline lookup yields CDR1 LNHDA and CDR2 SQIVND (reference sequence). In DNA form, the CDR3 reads TGTGCCAGTAGTTTAGGGACAGGCTCTGGGGCCAACGTCCTGACTTTC. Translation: CASSLGTGSGANVLTF.

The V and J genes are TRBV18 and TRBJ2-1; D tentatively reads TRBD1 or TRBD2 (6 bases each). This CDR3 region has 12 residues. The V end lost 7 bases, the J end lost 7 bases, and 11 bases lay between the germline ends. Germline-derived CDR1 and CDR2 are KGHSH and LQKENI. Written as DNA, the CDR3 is TGTGCCAGCTGGCAAGGGGGGAATGAGCAGTTCTTC. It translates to CASWQGGNEQFF.

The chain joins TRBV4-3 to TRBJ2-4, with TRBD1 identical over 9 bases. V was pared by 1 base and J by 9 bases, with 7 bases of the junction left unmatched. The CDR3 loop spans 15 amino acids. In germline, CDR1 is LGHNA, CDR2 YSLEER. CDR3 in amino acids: CASSQAGTGSSIQYF. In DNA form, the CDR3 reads TGCGCCAGCAGCCAAGCAGGGACAGGGTCGAGCATTCAGTACTTC.

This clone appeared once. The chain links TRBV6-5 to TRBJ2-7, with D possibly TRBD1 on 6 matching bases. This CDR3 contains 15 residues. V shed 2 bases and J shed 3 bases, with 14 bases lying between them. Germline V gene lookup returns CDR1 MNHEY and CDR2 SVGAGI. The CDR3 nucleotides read TGTGCCAGCAGTTACGGGGGCCTAGGGGACTACGAGCAGTACTTC. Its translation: CASSYGGLGDYEQYF.

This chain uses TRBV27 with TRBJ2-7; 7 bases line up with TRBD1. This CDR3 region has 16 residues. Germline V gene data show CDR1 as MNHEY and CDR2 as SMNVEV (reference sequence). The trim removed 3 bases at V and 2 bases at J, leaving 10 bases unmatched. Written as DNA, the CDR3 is TGTGCCAGCAGTTTCAGCTCCGGGACAGTCCCCTACGAGCAGTACTTC. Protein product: CASSFSSGTVPYEQYF.

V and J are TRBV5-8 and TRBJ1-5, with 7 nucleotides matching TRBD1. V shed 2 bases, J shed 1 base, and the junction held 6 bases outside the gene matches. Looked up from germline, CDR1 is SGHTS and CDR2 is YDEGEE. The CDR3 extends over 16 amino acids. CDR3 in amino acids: CASSFQQGQSNQPQHF. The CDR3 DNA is TGTGCCAGCAGCTTTCAACAGGGGCAAAGCAATCAGCCCCAGCATTTT. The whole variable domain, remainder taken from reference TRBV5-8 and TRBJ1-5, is EAGVTQSPTHLIKTRGQQATLRCSPISGHTSVYWYQQALGLGLQFLLWYDEGEERNRGNFPPRFSGRQFPNYSSELNVNALELEDSALYLCASSFQQGQSNQPQHFGDGTRLSIL.

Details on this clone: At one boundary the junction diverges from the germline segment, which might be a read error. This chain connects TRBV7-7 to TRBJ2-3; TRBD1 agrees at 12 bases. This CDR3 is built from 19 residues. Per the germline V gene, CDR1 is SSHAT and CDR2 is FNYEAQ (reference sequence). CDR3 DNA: TGTGCTAGCAGCTTAGAATCCGGGACAGGGGGCGAGAACACAGATACGCAGTATTTT. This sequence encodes CASSLESGTGGENTDTQYF.

CDR3 in DNA: TGTGCCAGTAGTATAGGAGGGAGGGACTACAATGAGCAGTTCTTC. Protein product: CASSIGGRDYNEQFF. The rearrangement uses TRBV19 and TRBJ2-1; TRBD2 aligns across 7 bases. The V gene's germline CDR1 is LNHDA and CDR2 SQIVND (reference sequence). The junction had 3 bases not matched to a gene; V was cut back by 1 base and J by 3 bases. The CDR3 extends over 15 amino acids. Complete variable domain (other parts from reference TRBV19 and TRBJ2-1): DGGITQSPKYLFRKEGQNVTLSCEQNLNHDAMYWYRQDPGQGLRLIYYSQIVNDFQKGDIAEGYSVSREKKESFPLTVTSAQKNPTAFYLCASSIGGRDYNEQFFGPGTRLTVL.

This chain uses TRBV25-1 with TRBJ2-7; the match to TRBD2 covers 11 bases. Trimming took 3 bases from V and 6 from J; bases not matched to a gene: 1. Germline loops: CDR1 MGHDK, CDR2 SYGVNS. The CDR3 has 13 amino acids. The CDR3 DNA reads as TGTGCCAGCAGTGAGCTAGCGGGAGGCGAGCAGTACTTC. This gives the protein CASSELAGGEQYF.

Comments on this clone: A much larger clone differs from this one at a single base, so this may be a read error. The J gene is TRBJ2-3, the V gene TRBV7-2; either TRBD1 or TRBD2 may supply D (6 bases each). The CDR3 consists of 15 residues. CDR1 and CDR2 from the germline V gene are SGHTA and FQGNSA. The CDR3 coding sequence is TGTGCCAGCAGCCATAGGGGGGCTGAAACAGATATGCAGTATTTT. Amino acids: CASSHRGAETDMQYF.

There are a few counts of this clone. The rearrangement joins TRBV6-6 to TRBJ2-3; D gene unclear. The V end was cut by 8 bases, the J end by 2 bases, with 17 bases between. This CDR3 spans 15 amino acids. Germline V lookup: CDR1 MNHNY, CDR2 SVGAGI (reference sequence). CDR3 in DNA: TGTGCCAGCCTCCAACCCGGAACACTCACAGATACGCAGTATTTT. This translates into CASLQPGTLTDTQYF.

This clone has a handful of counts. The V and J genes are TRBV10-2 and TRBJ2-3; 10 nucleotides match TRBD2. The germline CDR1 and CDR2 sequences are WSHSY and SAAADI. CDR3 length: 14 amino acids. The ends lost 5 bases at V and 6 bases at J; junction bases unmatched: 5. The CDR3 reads CASSTSGELDTQYF. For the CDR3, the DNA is TGCGCCAGCAGTACTAGCGGGGAGTTGGATACGCAGTATTTT.

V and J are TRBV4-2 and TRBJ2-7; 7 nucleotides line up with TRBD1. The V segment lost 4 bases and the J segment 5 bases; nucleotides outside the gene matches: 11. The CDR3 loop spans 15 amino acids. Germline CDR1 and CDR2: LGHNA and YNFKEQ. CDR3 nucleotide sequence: TGTGCCAGCAGCCTGTGGGCGACAGGGACCCACGAGCAGTACTTC. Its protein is CASSLWATGTHEQYF.

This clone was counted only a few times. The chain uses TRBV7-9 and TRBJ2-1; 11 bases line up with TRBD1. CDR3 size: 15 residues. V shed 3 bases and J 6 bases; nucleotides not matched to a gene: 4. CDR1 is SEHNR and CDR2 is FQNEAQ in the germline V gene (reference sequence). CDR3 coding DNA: TGTGCCAGCAGCTTTTCCGGGACAGGGGGCAATGAGCAGTTCTTC. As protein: CASSFSGTGGNEQFF.